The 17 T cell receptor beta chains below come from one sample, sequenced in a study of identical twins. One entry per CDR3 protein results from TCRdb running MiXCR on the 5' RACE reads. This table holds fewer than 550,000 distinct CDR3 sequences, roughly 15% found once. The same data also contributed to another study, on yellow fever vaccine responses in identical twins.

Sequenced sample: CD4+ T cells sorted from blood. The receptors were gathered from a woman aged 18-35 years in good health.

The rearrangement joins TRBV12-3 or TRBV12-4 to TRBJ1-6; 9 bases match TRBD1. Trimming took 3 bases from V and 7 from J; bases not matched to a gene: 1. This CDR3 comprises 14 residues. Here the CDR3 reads CASSFDRGNSPLHF. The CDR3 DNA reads TGTGCCAGCAGTTTTGACAGGGGGAATTCACCCCTCCACTTT.

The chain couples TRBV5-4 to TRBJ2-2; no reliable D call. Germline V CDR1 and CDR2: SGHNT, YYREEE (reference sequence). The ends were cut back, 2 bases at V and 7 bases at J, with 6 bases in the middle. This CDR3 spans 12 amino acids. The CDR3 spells CASSLPGGELFF. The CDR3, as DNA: TGTGCCAGCAGCTTACCTGGCGGGGAGCTGTTTTTT.

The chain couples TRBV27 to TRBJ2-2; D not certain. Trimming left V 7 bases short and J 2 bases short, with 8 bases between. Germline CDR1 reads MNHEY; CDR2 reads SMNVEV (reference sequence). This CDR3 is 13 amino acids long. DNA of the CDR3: TGTGCCAGCAAGTGGCACAACACCGGGGAGCTGTTTTTT. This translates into CASKWHNTGELFF.

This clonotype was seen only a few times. The CDR3 bases are TGCAGCGTTGAGGCGGCTACCTACAATGAGCAGTTCTTC. This sequence encodes CSVEAATYNEQFF. The chain couples TRBV29-1 to TRBJ2-1, with unresolved D. V was clipped by 3 bases and J by 2 bases, with 8 bases between them. This CDR3 spans 13 amino acids. CDR1 and CDR2 (germline): SQVTM, ANQGSEA.

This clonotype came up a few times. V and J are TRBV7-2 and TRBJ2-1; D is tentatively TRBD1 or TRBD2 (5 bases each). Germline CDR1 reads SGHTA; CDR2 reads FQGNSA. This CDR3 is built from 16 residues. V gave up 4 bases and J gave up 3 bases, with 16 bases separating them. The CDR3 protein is CASSSPDWDLYNEQFF. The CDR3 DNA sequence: TGTGCCAGCAGCTCTCCCGACTGGGACCTCTACAATGAGCAGTTCTTC.

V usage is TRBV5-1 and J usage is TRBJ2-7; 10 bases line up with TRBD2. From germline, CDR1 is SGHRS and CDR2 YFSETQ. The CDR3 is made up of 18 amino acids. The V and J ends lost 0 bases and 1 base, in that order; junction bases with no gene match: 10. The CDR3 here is CASSLGGLAGVRSYEQYF. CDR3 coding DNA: TGCGCCAGCAGCTTGGGGGGCCTAGCGGGAGTTCGGTCCTACGAGCAGTACTTC. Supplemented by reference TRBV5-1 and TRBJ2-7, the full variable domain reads KAGVTQTPRYLIKTRGQQVTLSCSPISGHRSVSWYQQTPGQGLQFLFEYFSETQRNKGNFPGRFSGRQFSNSRSEMNVSTLELGDSALYLCASSLGGLAGVRSYEQYFGPGTRLTVT.

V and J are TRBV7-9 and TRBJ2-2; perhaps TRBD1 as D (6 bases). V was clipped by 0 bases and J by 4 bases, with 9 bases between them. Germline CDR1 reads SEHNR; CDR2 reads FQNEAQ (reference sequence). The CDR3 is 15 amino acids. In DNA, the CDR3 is TGTGCCAGCAGCTTAGCCGGGACAACCACCGGGGAGCTGTTTTTT. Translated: CASSLAGTTTGELFF.

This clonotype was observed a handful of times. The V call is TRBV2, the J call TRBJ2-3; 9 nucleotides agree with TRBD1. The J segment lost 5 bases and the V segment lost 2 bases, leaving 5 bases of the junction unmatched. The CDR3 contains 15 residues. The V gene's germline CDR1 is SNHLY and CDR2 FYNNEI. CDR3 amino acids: CASSESGTGRDTQYF. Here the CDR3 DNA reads TGTGCCAGCAGTGAATCGGGGACAGGGCGAGATACGCAGTATTTT.

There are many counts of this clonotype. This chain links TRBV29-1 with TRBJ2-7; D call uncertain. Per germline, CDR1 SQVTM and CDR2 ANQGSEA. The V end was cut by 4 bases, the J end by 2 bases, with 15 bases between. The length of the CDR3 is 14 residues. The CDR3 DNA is TGCAGCGTTGGTGGGTGGGATCCCACCTACGAGCAGTACTTC. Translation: CSVGGWDPTYEQYF.

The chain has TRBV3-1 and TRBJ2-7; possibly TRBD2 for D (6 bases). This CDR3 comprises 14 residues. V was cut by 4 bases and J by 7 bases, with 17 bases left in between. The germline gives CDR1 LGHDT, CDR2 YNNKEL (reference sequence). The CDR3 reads CASSPQGLFREQYF. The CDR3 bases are TGTGCCAGCAGCCCCCAGGGACTCTTTAGAGAGCAGTACTTC.

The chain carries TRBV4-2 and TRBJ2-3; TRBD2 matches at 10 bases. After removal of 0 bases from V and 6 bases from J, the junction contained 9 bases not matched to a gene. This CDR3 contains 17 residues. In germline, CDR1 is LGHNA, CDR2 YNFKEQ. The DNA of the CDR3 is TGTGCCAGCAGCCAAGATCCAGGAGCGGGAGGGATGGATACGCAGTATTTT. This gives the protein CASSQDPGAGGMDTQYF.

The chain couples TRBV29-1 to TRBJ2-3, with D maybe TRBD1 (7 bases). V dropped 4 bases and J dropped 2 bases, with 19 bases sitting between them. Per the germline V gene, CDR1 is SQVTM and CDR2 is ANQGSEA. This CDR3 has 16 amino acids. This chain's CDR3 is CSVVRAGGLVTDTQYF. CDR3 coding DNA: TGCAGCGTTGTGCGGGCAGGGGGGCTTGTCACAGATACGCAGTATTTT.

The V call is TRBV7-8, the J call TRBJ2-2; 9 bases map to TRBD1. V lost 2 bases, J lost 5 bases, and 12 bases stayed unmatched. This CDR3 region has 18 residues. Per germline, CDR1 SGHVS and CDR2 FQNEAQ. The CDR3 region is CASSLRGQGAVGTGELFF. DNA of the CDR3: TGTGCCAGCAGCTTAAGGGGACAGGGCGCTGTAGGGACCGGGGAGCTGTTTTTT.

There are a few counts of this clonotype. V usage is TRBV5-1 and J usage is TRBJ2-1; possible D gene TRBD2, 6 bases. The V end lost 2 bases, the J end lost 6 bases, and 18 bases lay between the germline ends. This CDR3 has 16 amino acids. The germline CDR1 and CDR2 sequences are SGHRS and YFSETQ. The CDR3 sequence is CASSLSGALGGNEQFF. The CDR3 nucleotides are TGCGCCAGCAGCTTAAGCGGCGCCCTGGGAGGCAATGAGCAGTTCTTC. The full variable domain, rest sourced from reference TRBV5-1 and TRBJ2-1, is KAGVTQTPRYLIKTRGQQVTLSCSPISGHRSVSWYQQTPGQGLQFLFEYFSETQRNKGNFPGRFSGRQFSNSRSEMNVSTLELGDSALYLCASSLSGALGGNEQFFGPGTRLTVL.

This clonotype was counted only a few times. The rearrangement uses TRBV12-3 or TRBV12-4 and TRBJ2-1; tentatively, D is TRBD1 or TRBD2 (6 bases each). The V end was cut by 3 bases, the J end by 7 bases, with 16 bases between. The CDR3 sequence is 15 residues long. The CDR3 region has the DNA TGTGCCAGCAGTTTGAGGGGGGAAGGCTTGAATGAGCAGTTCTTC. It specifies CASSLRGEGLNEQFF.

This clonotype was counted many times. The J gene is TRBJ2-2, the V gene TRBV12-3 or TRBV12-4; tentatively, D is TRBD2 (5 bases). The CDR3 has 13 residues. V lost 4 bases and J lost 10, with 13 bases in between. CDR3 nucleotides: TGTGCCAGCAGTTGGACTTCTGCTGAGGAGCTGTTTTTT. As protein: CASSWTSAEELFF.

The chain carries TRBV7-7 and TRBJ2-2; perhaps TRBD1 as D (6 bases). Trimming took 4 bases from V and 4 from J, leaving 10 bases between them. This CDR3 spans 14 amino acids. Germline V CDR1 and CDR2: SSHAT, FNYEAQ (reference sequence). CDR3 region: CASSSTGGTGELFF. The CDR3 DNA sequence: TGTGCCAGCAGCTCGACAGGAGGCACCGGGGAGCTGTTTTTT. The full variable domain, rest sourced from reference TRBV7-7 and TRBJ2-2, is GAGVSQSPRYKVTKRGQDVTLRCDPISSHATLYWYQQALGQGPEFLTYFNYEAQPDKSGLPSDRFSAERPEGSISTLTIQRTEQRDSAMYRCASSSTGGTGELFFGEGSRLTVL.